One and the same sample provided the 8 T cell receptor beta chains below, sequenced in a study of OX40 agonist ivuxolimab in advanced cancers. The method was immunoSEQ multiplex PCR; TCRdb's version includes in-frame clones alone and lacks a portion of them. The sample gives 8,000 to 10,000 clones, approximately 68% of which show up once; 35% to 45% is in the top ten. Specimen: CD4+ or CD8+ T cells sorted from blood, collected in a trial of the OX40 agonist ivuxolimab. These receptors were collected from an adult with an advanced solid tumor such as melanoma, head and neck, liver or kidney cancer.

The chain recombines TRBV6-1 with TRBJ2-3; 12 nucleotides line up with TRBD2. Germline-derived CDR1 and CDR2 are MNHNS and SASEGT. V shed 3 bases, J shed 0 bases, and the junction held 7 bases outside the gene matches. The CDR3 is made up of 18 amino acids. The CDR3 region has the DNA TGTGCCAGCAGTGACGGACTAGCGGGGACATATAGCACAGATACGCAGTATTTT. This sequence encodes CASSDGLAGTYSTDTQYF.

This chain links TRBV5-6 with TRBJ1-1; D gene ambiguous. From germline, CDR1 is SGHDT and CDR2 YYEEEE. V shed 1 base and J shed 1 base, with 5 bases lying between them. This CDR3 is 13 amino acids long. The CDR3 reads CASSLLENTEAFF. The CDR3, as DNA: TGTGCCAGCAGCTTGCTAGAGAACACTGAAGCTTTCTTT.

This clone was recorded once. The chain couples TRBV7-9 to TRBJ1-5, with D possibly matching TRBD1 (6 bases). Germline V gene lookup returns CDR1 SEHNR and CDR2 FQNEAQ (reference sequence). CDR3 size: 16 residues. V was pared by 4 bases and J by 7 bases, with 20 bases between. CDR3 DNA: TGTGCCAGCAGCTCAGGGGTTCCACAGGTAGACCAGCCCCAGCATTTT. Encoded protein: CASSSGVPQVDQPQHF.

The CDR3 nucleotides are TGTGCCTGGGGGAGGCTAGCGGGATCCTCCTACAATGAGCAGTTCTTC. Translated: CAWGRLAGSSYNEQFF. The rearrangement uses TRBV30 and TRBJ2-1; TRBD2 matches at 9 bases. V was pared by 5 bases and J by 0 bases, with 8 bases of the junction left unmatched. The CDR3 sequence is 16 residues long. CDR1 and CDR2 (germline): GTSNPN, SVGIG (reference sequence). The variable domain in full, completed from reference TRBV30 and TRBJ2-1, reads SQTIHQWPATLVQPVGSPLSLECTVEGTSNPNLYWYRQAAGRGLQLLFYSVGIGQISSEVPQNLSASRPQDRQFILSSKKLLLSDSGFYLCAWGRLAGSSYNEQFFGPGTRLTVL.

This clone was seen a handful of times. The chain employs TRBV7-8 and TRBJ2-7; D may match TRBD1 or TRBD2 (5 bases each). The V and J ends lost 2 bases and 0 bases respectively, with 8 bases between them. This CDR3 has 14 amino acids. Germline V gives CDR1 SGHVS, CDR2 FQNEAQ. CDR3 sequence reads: CASSLHGGSYEQYF. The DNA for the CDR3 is TGTGCCAGCAGCTTACATGGGGGCTCCTACGAGCAGTACTTC. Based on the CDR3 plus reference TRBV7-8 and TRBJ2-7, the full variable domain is GAGVSQSPRYKVAKRGQDVALRCDPISGHVSLFWYQQALGQGPEFLTYFQNEAQLDKSGLPSDRFFAERPEGSVSTLKIQRTQQEDSAVYLCASSLHGGSYEQYFGPGTRLTVT.

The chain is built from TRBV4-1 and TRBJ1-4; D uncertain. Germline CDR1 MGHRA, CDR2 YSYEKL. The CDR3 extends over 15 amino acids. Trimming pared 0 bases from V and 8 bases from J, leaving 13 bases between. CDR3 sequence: CASSQEAVGEEKLFF. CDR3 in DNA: TGCGCCAGCAGCCAAGAGGCCGTTGGTGAGGAAAAACTGTTTTTT.

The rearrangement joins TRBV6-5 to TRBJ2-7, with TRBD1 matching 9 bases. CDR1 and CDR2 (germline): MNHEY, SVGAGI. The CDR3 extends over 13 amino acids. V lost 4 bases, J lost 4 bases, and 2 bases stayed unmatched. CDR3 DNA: TGTGCCAGCAGTTCTGACAGGGGGTACGAGCAGTACTTC. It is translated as CASSSDRGYEQYF.

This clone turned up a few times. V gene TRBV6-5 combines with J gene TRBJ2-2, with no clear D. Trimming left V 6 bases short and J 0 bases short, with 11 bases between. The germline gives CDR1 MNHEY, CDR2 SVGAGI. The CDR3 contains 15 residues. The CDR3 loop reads CASSRDVANTGELFF. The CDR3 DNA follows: TGTGCCAGCAGCCGCGACGTCGCGAACACCGGGGAGCTGTTTTTT.